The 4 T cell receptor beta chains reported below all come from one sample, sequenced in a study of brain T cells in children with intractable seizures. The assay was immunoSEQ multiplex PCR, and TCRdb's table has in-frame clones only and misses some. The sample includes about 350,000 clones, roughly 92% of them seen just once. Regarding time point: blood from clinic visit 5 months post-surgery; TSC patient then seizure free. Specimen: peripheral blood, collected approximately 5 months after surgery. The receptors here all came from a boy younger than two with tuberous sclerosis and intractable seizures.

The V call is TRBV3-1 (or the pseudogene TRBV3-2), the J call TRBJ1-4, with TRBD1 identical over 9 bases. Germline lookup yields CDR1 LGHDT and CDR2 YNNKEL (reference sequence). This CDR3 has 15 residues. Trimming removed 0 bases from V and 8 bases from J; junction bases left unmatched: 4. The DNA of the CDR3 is TGTGCCAGCAGCCAAGAGGCGACAGGGGGAGAAAAACTGTTTTTT. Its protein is CASSQEATGGEKLFF.

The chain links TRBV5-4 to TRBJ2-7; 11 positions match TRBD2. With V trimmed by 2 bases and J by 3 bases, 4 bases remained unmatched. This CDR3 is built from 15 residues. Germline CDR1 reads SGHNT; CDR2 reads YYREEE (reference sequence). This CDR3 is CASSLPGTSGYEQYF. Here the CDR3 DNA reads TGTGCCAGCAGCTTACCCGGGACTAGCGGCTACGAGCAGTACTTC.

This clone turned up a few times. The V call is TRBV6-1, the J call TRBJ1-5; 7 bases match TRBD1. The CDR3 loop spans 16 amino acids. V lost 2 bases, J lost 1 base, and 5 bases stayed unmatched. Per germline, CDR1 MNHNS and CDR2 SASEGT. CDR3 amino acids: CASSEQGGGSNQPQHF. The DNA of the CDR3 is TGTGCCAGCAGTGAACAGGGGGGCGGAAGCAATCAGCCCCAGCATTTT.

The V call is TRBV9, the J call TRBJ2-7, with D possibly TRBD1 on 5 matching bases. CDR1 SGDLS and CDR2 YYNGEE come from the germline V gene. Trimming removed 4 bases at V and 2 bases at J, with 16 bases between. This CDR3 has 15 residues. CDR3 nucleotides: TGTGCCAGCAGCCCAGGGTCGGACATTACCTACGAGCAGTACTTC. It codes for CASSPGSDITYEQYF.